This T cell receptor (beta chain) was found in a study of T cell repertoires in cytomegalovirus infection (dated by TCRdb to about 2019). For the study in its entirety: Recently identified HLA-C-restricted CMV epitopes, whose presentation resists viral immunomodulation, were targeted by peptide stimulations together with well-studied HLA-B-restricted epitopes. Donor HLA type was relevant to the analysis, because carriage of CMV infection together with the matching HLA type was indicated by public TCR beta signatures. Here is what the overall study found, with its caveats: The ex vivo response was dominated by HLA-C-restricted CMV-specific TCR beta clonotypes, and the single most frequent clonotype in two of eight donors was supplied by these HLA-C-restricted clonotypes. In both this cohort and an independent cohort of a few hundred donors, the cumulative frequency of public TCR beta family members distinguished carriers of CMV infection plus the relevant HLA type.

A word on this clonotype: Its antigen is unknown. One base away there is no much larger clone; base qualities are not given.

This sample's treatment or condition label indicates: in vitro stimulation with specific CMV peptide epitopes to enrich CMV-specific T cells. Instrument used: Illumina HiSeq 1500. TCRdb handled the public reads itself, with Q25 trimming in fastp and clone calling in MiXCR, and kept productive beta chains. Every entry covers one CDR3 protein and lists the most common genes and DNA from its rows. The sample table records approximately 470,000 distinct CDR3 sequences; about two fifths of these occur just once. About 41% of the sample goes to the ten largest clones. V is shortened by 6 bases, J by 3 bases, and the region joining them spans 12 bases. From the cysteine up to the phenylalanine, the CDR3 has a length of 14 residues. Solely the CDR3 DNA is kept, with 42 bases framed from the first base. In the germline V gene, CDR1 corresponds to SNHLY and CDR2 to FYNNEI.

This receptor was taken from a human donor in good health (CMV status not recorded). Some clones in this sample may be carry-over from other donors' samples. The receptor chain draws on TRBV2 and TRBJ1-5; too little of a D gene remains to name it. The sequences come from cultured PBMCs, collected from culture after CMV antigen stimulation. The bases are TGTGCCAGCAGGGAATCCAGCAACAATCAGCCCCAGCATTTT. Its amino acids are CASRESSNNQPQHF.